These 28 T cell receptor beta chains were all obtained from the same sample, sequenced in a study of T cells after yellow fever vaccination. MiXCR was run by TCRdb on the 5' RACE reads, yielding one entry per CDR3 protein. The sample lists about 400,000 distinct CDR3 sequences, more than 5.5% occurring once. The source was PBMCs, collected 5 days after the yellow fever booster vaccination. These receptors were collected from a man between 25 and 39 years old who received the YFV17D yellow fever vaccine.

This clonotype was picked up many times. The CDR3 here is CASPVDEQFF. In DNA form, the CDR3 reads TGTGCCAGCCCGGTCGATGAGCAGTTCTTC. This chain joins TRBV7-9 and TRBJ2-1; D not certain. The germline V gene has CDR1 SEHNR and CDR2 FQNEAQ (reference sequence). This CDR3 is built from 10 residues. Deletions cut 8 bases from V and 8 bases from J, with 7 bases between.

The genes are TRBV5-1 and TRBJ2-1; 14 bases fit TRBD2. The CDR3 is made up of 16 amino acids. V lost 2 bases and J lost 9; bases outside the gene matches: 7. Germline assignment: CDR1 SGHRS and CDR2 YFSETQ. CDR3 residues: CASSFRLAGGLSEQFF. The CDR3 bases are TGCGCCAGCAGCTTTCGACTAGCGGGAGGGCTCAGTGAGCAGTTCTTC.

In this sample, this clonotype turned up a few times. V usage is TRBV20-1 and J usage is TRBJ2-7; 10 nucleotides align to TRBD2. Germline CDR1 DFQATT, CDR2 SNEGSKA (reference sequence). This CDR3 has 14 residues. Unmatched junction bases numbered 3, after V lost 2 bases and J lost 2 bases. The CDR3 DNA reads as TGCAGTGCTAGATTAGCGGGAGGCCCCTACGAGCAGTACTTC. Its protein product is CSARLAGGPYEQYF.

This clonotype has a handful of counts. The chain carries TRBV19 and TRBJ2-6; the D is unclear. The CDR3 is made up of 15 amino acids. V lost 2 bases to trimming and J lost 3 bases, with 8 bases between them. CDR1 and CDR2 (germline): LNHDA, SQIVND (reference sequence). The CDR3 loop is CASSISWGGANVLTF. CDR3 coding DNA: TGTGCCAGTAGTATAAGCTGGGGTGGGGCCAACGTCCTGACTTTC.

In its sample, this clonotype was seen many times. The chain uses TRBV18 and TRBJ1-2, with 10 bases aligning to TRBD1. Losses at the gene ends were 3 bases for V and 2 bases for J; bases not matched to a gene: 6. This CDR3 has 16 amino acids. Germline CDR1 and CDR2: KGHSH and LQKENI. CDR3 in DNA: TGTGCCAGCTCACCGACCTGGACAGGGGGAAACTATGGCTACACCTTC. Amino acid sequence: CASSPTWTGGNYGYTF.

Many counts were recorded for this clonotype. The CDR3 loop is CAIGLRDRQETQYF. In nucleotides, the CDR3 is TGTGCCATCGGACTGAGGGACAGGCAAGAGACCCAGTACTTC. The chain couples TRBV10-3 to TRBJ2-5; 8 bases line up with TRBD1. The CDR3 totals 14 residues. Germline V CDR1 and CDR2: ENHRY, SYGVKD. Unmatched junction bases numbered 7, after V lost 8 bases and J lost 2 bases.

The V gene is TRBV7-9, the J gene TRBJ2-7, with 14 positions matching TRBD2. V gave up 5 bases and J gave up 0 bases; unmatched junction bases: 6. Germline CDR1 is SEHNR and CDR2 is FQNEAQ (reference sequence). There are 17 residues in the CDR3. CDR3 coding DNA: TGTGCCAGCAGCCCCGGGACTAGCGGGAGTTTCTCCTACGAGCAGTACTTC. It specifies CASSPGTSGSFSYEQYF. The variable domain in full, completed from reference TRBV7-9 and TRBJ2-7, reads DTGVSQNPRHKITKRGQNVTFRCDPISEHNRLYWYRQTLGQGPEFLTYFQNEAQLEKSRLLSDRFSAERPKGSFSTLEIQRTEQGDSAMYLCASSPGTSGSFSYEQYFGPGTRLTVT.

Comments on this clonotype: A read error may produce the germline difference seen at one junction end. CDR3 residues: CCASLGWGQNSGANVLTF. The CDR3 DNA reads as TGCTGTGCTAGTCTGGGGTGGGGTCAGAACTCTGGGGCCAACGTCCTGACTTTC. V usage is TRBV20-1 and J usage is TRBJ2-6; D is unclear. The CDR3 consists of 18 residues. CDR1 and CDR2 from the germline V gene are DFQATT and SNEGSKA (reference sequence).

This clonotype came up a few times. The chain uses TRBV20-1 and TRBJ1-5, with 7 nucleotides matching TRBD1. This CDR3 region has 15 residues. The V gene end was trimmed by 5 bases and the J gene end by 3 bases; junction bases not matched to a gene: 10. Germline V gene sequence: CDR1 DFQATT, CDR2 SNEGSKA (reference sequence). Here the CDR3 reads CSADDRESNNQPQHF. CDR3 DNA sequence: TGCAGTGCTGATGACAGGGAGAGCAACAATCAGCCCCAGCATTTT.

This clonotype has only a few counts. V usage is TRBV12-3 or TRBV12-4 and J usage is TRBJ2-5; D remains unclear. The V end was cut by 5 bases, the J end by 3 bases, with 13 bases between. The CDR3 runs to 14 residues. CDR3 sequence reads: CASSKGPREETQYF. The CDR3 DNA reads as TGTGCCAGCAGTAAGGGCCCCCGCGAAGAGACCCAGTACTTC.

The chain joins TRBV20-1 to TRBJ2-1; D perhaps matches TRBD2 (5 bases). Trimming pared 5 bases from V and 1 base from J, leaving 18 bases between. Germline-derived CDR1 and CDR2 are DFQATT and SNEGSKA (reference sequence). The CDR3 totals 16 residues. The CDR3 is CSAGGARTISYNEQFF. In DNA, the CDR3 is TGCAGTGCTGGAGGCGCGAGGACCATTTCCTACAATGAGCAGTTCTTC.

This clonotype was found many times. V and J are TRBV20-1 and TRBJ2-1; D gene unclear. The CDR3 has 12 residues. V was cut by 1 base and J by 14 bases, with 15 bases left in between. Germline V gene data show CDR1 as DFQATT and CDR2 as SNEGSKA (reference sequence). The CDR3 spells CSARVGQRLEFF. In DNA, the CDR3 is TGCAGTGCTAGAGTGGGCCAAAGACTCGAGTTCTTC.

In its sample, this clonotype was seen many times. J is TRBJ2-7 and V is TRBV20-1, with a possible D match to TRBD2 (5 bases). Germline V gene sequence: CDR1 DFQATT, CDR2 SNEGSKA (reference sequence). The CDR3 loop spans 15 amino acids. With 3 bases removed from V and 7 bases from J, the gap between germline ends came to 22 bases. The CDR3: CSASFRRTPRREQYF. For the CDR3, the DNA is TGCAGTGCTAGTTTTCGCCGGACTCCCCGTAGGGAGCAGTACTTC.

This clonotype was detected many times. The rearrangement joins TRBV20-1 to TRBJ2-1; 8 nucleotides match TRBD2. The CDR3 covers 14 residues. V shed 5 bases and J 10 bases; nucleotides not matched to a gene: 13. CDR1 and CDR2 (germline): DFQATT, SNEGSKA (reference sequence). The CDR3: CSALTSGLGGEQFF. CDR3 sequence (DNA): TGCAGTGCTTTAACTAGCGGCCTCGGGGGAGAGCAGTTCTTC.

This clonotype has a count of ten or more. The gene calls are TRBV12-3 or TRBV12-4 and TRBJ2-1; D not resolved. Trimming removed 4 bases at V and 10 bases at J, with 8 bases between. This CDR3 has 11 residues. Here the CDR3 DNA reads TGTGCCAGCAGTTCGCTCGGGGAGCAGTTCTTC. Encoded protein: CASSSLGEQFF.

This clonotype was recorded a few times. The junction departs from germline at one end; a sequencing error may be responsible. The rearrangement joins TRBV6-2 or TRBV6-3 to TRBJ2-5; 10 bases are a match to TRBD1. The CDR3 runs 11 residues. Germline V lookup: CDR1 MNHEY, CDR2 SVGEGT. The CDR3 here is CATSQGTGVNF. DNA of the CDR3: TGTGCCACCAGCCAAGGGACAGGGGTGAACTTC.

The sample holds many counts of this clonotype. The chain combines TRBV20-1 with TRBJ2-7; D not certain. Germline V gene data show CDR1 as DFQATT and CDR2 as SNEGSKA (reference sequence). V lost 1 base and J 4 bases, leaving 17 bases between the germline ends. The CDR3 is 15 residues long. CDR3 nucleotides: TGCAGTGCTAGAGCTCTCCGAAACGGTAGATACGAGCAGTACTTC. This translates into CSARALRNGRYEQYF.

Ten or more counts support this clonotype. The chain joins TRBV11-2 to TRBJ2-7; 7 bases are shared with TRBD2. V shed 1 base and J 0 bases; nucleotides not matched to a gene: 6. This CDR3 region has 16 residues. CDR1 is SGHAT and CDR2 is FQNNGV in the germline V gene. The CDR3 sequence: CASSLAVSGVSYEQYF. DNA of the CDR3: TGTGCCAGCAGCTTAGCCGTCAGCGGGGTCTCCTACGAGCAGTACTTC.

This clonotype was detected a few times. The chain uses TRBV7-2 and TRBJ2-3; 8 positions agree with TRBD1. The germline V gene encodes CDR1 SGHTA and CDR2 FQGNSA. The CDR3 has 14 amino acids. Trimming at V came to 5 bases and at J to 8 bases, leaving 9 bases not matched to a gene. The CDR3 here is CASSERQGSGTQYF. For the CDR3, the DNA is TGTGCCAGCAGCGAGCGACAGGGGTCTGGTACGCAGTATTTT.

This clonotype was detected a few times. The CDR3 region is CASSVQTGGPYNEQFF. The CDR3 bases are TGTGCCAGCAGCGTACAAACAGGGGGCCCATACAATGAGCAGTTCTTC. The genes are TRBV7-2 and TRBJ2-1, with TRBD1 matching 9 bases. CDR3 size: 16 residues. Germline values: CDR1 SGHTA, CDR2 FQGNSA. V lost 5 bases to trimming and J lost 4 bases; unmatched junction nucleotides: 9. The whole variable domain, remainder taken from reference TRBV7-2 and TRBJ2-1, is GAGVSQSPSNKVTEKGKDVELRCDPISGHTALYWYRQSLGQGLEFLIYFQGNSAPDKSGLPSDRFSAERTGGSVSTLTIQRTQQEDSAVYLCASSVQTGGPYNEQFFGPGTRLTVL.

V gene TRBV12-3 or TRBV12-4 combines with J gene TRBJ2-1, with TRBD2 identical over 7 bases. CDR3 length: 16 amino acids. The J segment lost 5 bases and the V segment lost 6 bases, leaving 13 bases of the junction unmatched. CDR3 protein: CASSSRAAGVNNEQFF. DNA of the CDR3: TGTGCCAGCAGCTCCCGGGCGGCGGGAGTAAACAATGAGCAGTTCTTC.

This clonotype was recorded at least ten times. Germline is not matched at one junction end, which may reflect a read error. The rearrangement links TRBV7-7 to TRBJ2-2, with D uncertain. This CDR3 is built from 14 residues. Per the germline V gene, CDR1 is SSHAT and CDR2 is FNYEAQ (reference sequence). The CDR3 spells CASSLHQSTGELFF. In nucleotides, the CDR3 is TGTGCTAGCAGCTTGCACCAGAGCACCGGGGAGCTGTTTTTT.

The chain uses TRBV20-1 and TRBJ2-5; 8 bases align to TRBD2. Per germline, CDR1 DFQATT and CDR2 SNEGSKA (reference sequence). The CDR3 sequence is 13 residues long. CDR3 bases: TGCAGCTACCTACTAGCGGACGGGGGCACCCAGTACTTC. This gives the protein CSYLLADGGTQYF.

This clonotype was detected ten times or more. The chain couples TRBV29-1 to TRBJ2-3; 7 bases are a match to TRBD2. This CDR3 has 14 amino acids. Germline assignment: CDR1 SQVTM and CDR2 ANQGSEA. V dropped 7 bases and J dropped 2; count of bases not matched to a gene: 9. The CDR3 DNA reads as TGCAGCGAGGCTGGCGGGAGTGACACAGATACGCAGTATTTT. It is translated as CSEAGGSDTDTQYF.

This clonotype was seen repeatedly, ten times or more. The rearrangement links TRBV5-1 to TRBJ1-4; no firm D call. The CDR3 is 14 amino acids. Germline loops: CDR1 SGHRS, CDR2 YFSETQ. The ends were cut back, 4 bases at V and 4 bases at J, with 11 bases in the middle. The CDR3 spells CASSADPLNEKLFF. DNA of the CDR3: TGCGCCAGCAGCGCGGACCCCCTTAATGAAAAACTGTTTTTT.

This clonotype occurred many times. The V call is TRBV25-1, the J call TRBJ2-7; tentative D call: TRBD2 (6 bases). CDR3 length: 11 residues. The V gene lost 8 bases and the J gene lost 6 bases, with 11 bases spanning the gap. From germline, CDR1 is MGHDK and CDR2 SYGVNS. The CDR3 DNA sequence: TGTGCCAGCGGCGGGACGCCCGAGCAGTACTTC. Translation: CASGGTPEQYF.

This clonotype was recorded many times. The rearrangement joins TRBV7-2 to TRBJ2-7; D is perhaps TRBD1 (6 bases). V gave up 5 bases and J gave up 9 bases, with 17 bases separating them. Looked up from germline, CDR1 is SGHTA and CDR2 is FQGNSA. The CDR3 has 13 amino acids. CDR3 region: CASSPKEIGGQYF. CDR3 in DNA: TGTGCCAGCAGCCCAAAGGAGATAGGGGGGCAGTACTTC.

This clonotype has at least ten counts. This chain connects TRBV5-1 to TRBJ2-2; TRBD2 aligns across 7 bases. This CDR3 has 18 residues. J was trimmed by 5 bases and V by 5 bases; bases with no gene match: 18. Germline CDR1 is SGHRS and CDR2 is YFSETQ. The CDR3 loop reads CASRRSLAVGRRTGELFF. In nucleotides, the CDR3 is TGCGCCAGCAGACGCTCCCTAGCGGTGGGGCGACGGACCGGGGAGCTGTTTTTT.